Listed here are 15 T cell receptor beta chains from one sample, sequenced in a study of blood T cell repertoires in COVID-19. Clones were read by immunoSEQ multiplex PCR, and TCRdb kept only the in-frame ones, dropping some. There are about 250,000 clones in the sample; around nine tenths occur only once, and 0.95% to 1% lies in the top ten. The sequenced sample consisted of peripheral blood. These receptors originate from a woman in her 40s who had recovered from COVID-19.

The chain links TRBV4-3 to TRBJ2-1; TRBD2 aligns across 7 bases. The germline V gene encodes CDR1 LGHNA and CDR2 YSLEER. V was pared by 4 bases and J by 4 bases, with 10 bases of the junction left unmatched. This CDR3 is 16 amino acids long. Written as DNA, the CDR3 is TGCGCCAGCAGCCGCGGGACTATCCGGACTTACAATGAGCAGTTCTTC. This codes for CASSRGTIRTYNEQFF.

In its sample, this clone was seen a few times. This chain connects TRBV5-1 to TRBJ2-7; 7 bases fit TRBD2. V dropped 5 bases and J dropped 8; count of bases not matched to a gene: 7. CDR1 is SGHRS, CDR2 YFSETQ, per germline. CDR3 length equals 12 residues. CDR3 sequence: CASRAGAHQQYV. CDR3 nucleotides: TGCGCCAGCAGGGCGGGAGCCCATCAGCAGTACGTC.

This chain uses TRBV5-1 with TRBJ2-1; tentative D call: TRBD2 (5 bases). Trimming removed 0 bases from V and 10 bases from J, with 8 bases in between. Germline assignment: CDR1 SGHRS and CDR2 YFSETQ. This CDR3 contains 12 residues. In nucleotides, the CDR3 is TGCGCCAGCAGCTTGGGGCCTAGCGAGCAGTTCTTC. Amino acid sequence: CASSLGPSEQFF.

The chain joins TRBV7-2 to TRBJ2-2; 11 bases line up with TRBD2. V lost 1 base, J lost 6 bases, and 13 bases stayed unmatched. The V gene's germline CDR1 is SGHTA and CDR2 FQGNSA. The CDR3 runs to 19 residues. This CDR3 is CASSLGVRLAGSSAGELFF. In DNA form, the CDR3 reads TGTGCCAGCAGCTTAGGTGTCCGACTAGCGGGATCCAGCGCCGGGGAGCTGTTTTTT.

V usage is TRBV11-2 and J usage is TRBJ2-3; D perhaps matches TRBD2 (6 bases). Germline V gene data show CDR1 as SGHAT and CDR2 as FQNNGV. This CDR3 spans 19 amino acids. The V and J ends lost 5 bases and 3 bases respectively, with 27 bases between them. DNA of the CDR3: TGTGCCAGCAGCCGTCCCGGGGGTAGCGGAACCCGGGGAACAGATACGCAGTATTTT. Protein: CASSRPGGSGTRGTDTQYF.

The chain links TRBV24-1 to TRBJ1-3; 8 bases fit TRBD1. Germline-derived CDR1 and CDR2 are KGHDR and SFDVKD. The CDR3 has 21 amino acids. V was clipped by 6 bases and J by 0 bases; unmatched bases: 21. CDR3: CATSPPGPSPDRASSGNTIYF. DNA of the CDR3: TGTGCCACCAGTCCCCCCGGGCCATCCCCGGACAGGGCCTCCTCTGGAAACACCATATATTTT.

The J gene is TRBJ1-6, the V gene TRBV19, with D unclear. CDR3 length: 13 residues. Germline loops: CDR1 LNHDA, CDR2 SQIVND (reference sequence). V gave up 11 bases and J gave up 0 bases, with 8 bases separating them. CDR3 in DNA: TGTGCCGGCGGGAGCTCCTATAATTCACCCCTCCACTTT. Its protein product is CAGGSSYNSPLHF.

The V gene is TRBV2, the J gene TRBJ2-7, with 11 nucleotides matching TRBD2. V shed 6 bases and J 0 bases; nucleotides not matched to a gene: 7. Germline CDR1 reads SNHLY; CDR2 reads FYNNEI. CDR3 length: 16 amino acids. Here the CDR3 reads CASRLAGAPISYEQYF. CDR3 sequence (DNA): TGTGCCAGCAGACTAGCGGGAGCCCCGATCTCCTACGAGCAGTACTTC.

This rearrangement joins TRBV27 to TRBJ2-7; 9 bases agree with TRBD1. V gave up 6 bases and J gave up 6 bases; unmatched junction bases: 6. The length of the CDR3 is 13 residues. Germline V CDR1 and CDR2: MNHEY, SMNVEV (reference sequence). The CDR3 coding sequence is TGTGCCAGCAGGGGGACAGGGATGAGCGAGCAGTACTTC. Its protein product is CASRGTGMSEQYF.

This chain links TRBV30 with TRBJ2-2, with TRBD2 as a possible D gene (5 bases). V was pared by 5 bases and J by 4 bases, with 11 bases between. The CDR3 sequence is 13 residues long. Germline V gene sequence: CDR1 GTSNPN, CDR2 SVGIG (reference sequence). The CDR3 region has the DNA TGTGCCTGGGACCTGGCGGGCACCGGGGAGCTGTTTTTT. Its protein product is CAWDLAGTGELFF.

This chain connects TRBV6-1 to TRBJ2-1; 15 bases fit TRBD2. V lost 2 bases and J lost 7; bases outside the gene matches: 6. The CDR3 is 17 residues long. Germline CDR1 reads MNHNS; CDR2 reads SASEGT. This CDR3 is CASSERRGLAGGNEQFF. The DNA for the CDR3 is TGTGCCAGCAGTGAAAGGAGAGGACTAGCGGGAGGGAATGAGCAGTTCTTC.

This rearrangement joins TRBV23-1 to TRBJ1-4; D uncertain. TRBV23-1 is reported as an ORF; its role is uncertain. The CDR3 loop spans 12 amino acids. V was clipped by 0 bases and J by 11 bases, with 7 bases between them. The CDR3 reads CASSQSWRKLFF. Here the CDR3 DNA reads TGCGCCAGCAGTCAATCCTGGCGGAAACTGTTTTTT.

The gene calls are TRBV5-6 and TRBJ2-1, with TRBD2 identical over 13 bases. Germline CDR1 and CDR2: SGHDT and YYEEEE. J gave up 7 bases and V 4 bases, and 5 bases lay outside the gene matches. This CDR3 has 15 residues. The chain's CDR3 is CASSTLAGGWNEQFF. CDR3 DNA: TGTGCCAGCAGCACACTAGCGGGAGGGTGGAATGAGCAGTTCTTC.

This clone has a handful of counts. The CDR3 region is CAGRGNYGYTF. The CDR3 coding sequence is TGTGCCGGTCGCGGTAACTATGGCTACACCTTC. The chain joins TRBV30 to TRBJ1-2; D gene uncertain. This CDR3 has 11 residues. Germline V gene data show CDR1 as GTSNPN and CDR2 as SVGIG (reference sequence). V lost 8 bases, J lost 1 base, and 8 bases lay in between.

This clone has only one observation. Written as DNA, the CDR3 is TGTGCCAGCAGCCCCCGACTAGCGGGAGGAGGTCCCGGGGAGCTGTTTTTT. Its translation is CASSPRLAGGGPGELFF. The chain recombines TRBV9 with TRBJ2-2; TRBD2 agrees at 13 bases. CDR3 size: 17 residues. Germline CDR1 is SGDLS and CDR2 is YYNGEE. V gave up 4 bases and J gave up 6 bases; unmatched junction bases: 9.